This T cell receptor (beta chain) was observed in a study of blood T cell repertoires in COVID-19. Study as a whole: Sources were T cells, B-cell-depleted T cells, or PBMCs; the material itself was cDNA or gDNA.

The table came from immunoSEQ multiplex PCR; TCRdb's copy has only in-frame clones and leaves some out. The sample holds about 160,000 clones, roughly 90% seen once. The ends lost 2 bases at V and 0 bases at J; junction bases unmatched: 2. The CDR3 extends over 17 amino acids. CDR1 and CDR2 (germline): KGHSH, LQKENI. Source material: PBMCs or T cells enriched from blood (not recorded which). The TCR originated in a woman aged 45-60 years who had recovered from COVID-19. This rearrangement joins TRBV18 to TRBJ1-6; TRBD1 aligns across 9 bases. CDR3 in DNA: TGTGCCAGCTCACCAACAGGGGGCAGCTCCTATAATTCACCCCTCCACTTT. It codes for CASSPTGGSSYNSPLHF.